Shown below are 19 T cell receptor beta chains from a single sample sequenced in a study of blood T cell repertoires in COVID-19. Only in-frame clones appear in the TCRdb table, and some are missing; sequencing was by immunoSEQ multiplex PCR. This table holds over 250,000 clones, 80% to 90% found once. Sequenced: peripheral blood. Source of these receptors: a woman aged 65 to 85 with acute or convalescent COVID-19.

The V and J genes are TRBV2 and TRBJ1-3; D remains ambiguous. This CDR3 region has 14 residues. Trimming shortened V by 6 bases and J by 0 bases, and 9 bases separated the two germline ends. The germline V gene encodes CDR1 SNHLY and CDR2 FYNNEI. CDR3 DNA: TGTGCCAGCAGAAGAGGGCGCTCTGGAAACACCATATATTTT. Protein: CASRRGRSGNTIYF.

About this clone itself: The same CDR3 is also encoded by other DNA sequences in this sample. The rearrangement links TRBV18 to TRBJ1-2; 7 bases are shared with TRBD1. The CDR3 sequence is 13 residues long. Germline CDR1 KGHSH, CDR2 LQKENI. The ends lost 6 bases at V and 4 bases at J; junction bases unmatched: 5. The CDR3 here is CASSPDRVYGYTF. In nucleotides, the CDR3 is TGTGCCAGCTCTCCCGACAGGGTCTATGGCTACACCTTC. Combining the CDR3 with reference TRBV18 and TRBJ1-2 gives the whole variable domain NAGVMQNPRHLVRRRGQEARLRCSPMKGHSHVYWYRQLPEEGLKFMVYLQKENIIDESGMPKERFSAEFPKEGPSILRIQQVVRGDSAAYFCASSPDRVYGYTFGSGTRLTVV.

The chain couples TRBV12-3 or TRBV12-4 to TRBJ1-2; 7 bases align to TRBD1. Losses at the gene ends were 6 bases for V and 2 bases for J; bases not matched to a gene: 3. This CDR3 is 13 amino acids long. CDR3 DNA: TGTGCCAGCAGCCCGGGACAGAACTATGGCTACACCTTC. Its protein is CASSPGQNYGYTF.

This chain connects TRBV6-6 to TRBJ1-1; possibly TRBD1 for D (6 bases). V lost 6 bases and J lost 3, with 11 bases in between. In germline, CDR1 is MNHNY, CDR2 SVGAGI (reference sequence). This CDR3 has 13 residues. DNA of the CDR3: TGTGCCAGCAGCCTTCCAGGGGACACTGAAGCTTTCTTT. Translated: CASSLPGDTEAFF.

The chain recombines TRBV6-1 with TRBJ2-3; possibly TRBD2 for D (7 bases). The V gene's germline CDR1 is MNHNS and CDR2 SASEGT. The germline V and J ends were trimmed by 4 bases and 0 bases, with 17 bases remaining between them. The CDR3 totals 17 residues. As DNA, the CDR3 is TGTGCCAGCAGTGGGGTCGGTGGGGGGGCTAGCACAGATACGCAGTATTTT. Translation: CASSGVGGGASTDTQYF.

This chain uses TRBV14 with TRBJ2-1; D is possibly TRBD1 (5 bases). This CDR3 has 15 amino acids. The V gene lost 1 base and the J gene lost 3 bases, with 10 bases spanning the gap. Germline CDR1 is SGHDN and CDR2 is FVKESK. CDR3 in amino acids: CASSQGRTFYNEQFF. CDR3 bases: TGTGCCAGCAGCCAAGGCAGGACATTCTACAATGAGCAGTTCTTC.

V gene TRBV2 combines with J gene TRBJ2-3; 9 bases agree with TRBD2. Germline trimming cut 8 bases from V and 6 bases from J; bases unmatched to any gene: 12. In germline, CDR1 is SNHLY, CDR2 FYNNEI. The CDR3 runs to 15 residues. The CDR3 sequence: CASSRLAGGLDTQYF. The DNA for the CDR3 is TGTGCCAGCTCAAGGTTGGCGGGGGGGCTGGATACGCAGTATTTT.

The chain carries TRBV3-1 (or the pseudogene TRBV3-2) and TRBJ2-3; D is possibly TRBD1 (6 bases). Trimming pared 0 bases from V and 2 bases from J, leaving 9 bases between. Germline V lookup: CDR1 LGHDT, CDR2 YNNKEL (reference sequence). The CDR3 contains 15 residues. CDR3 region: CASSQDGGSTDTQYF. The CDR3 coding sequence is TGTGCCAGCAGCCAAGATGGGGGCTCCACAGATACGCAGTATTTT.

The rearrangement links TRBV28 to TRBJ2-7, with D maybe TRBD2 (5 bases). V lost 7 bases, J lost 7 bases, and 17 bases lay in between. CDR1 is MDHEN, CDR2 SYDVKM, per germline. There are 13 residues in the CDR3. CDR3 region: CASTRPPGWEQYF. CDR3 sequence (DNA): TGTGCCAGCACCAGACCTCCGGGGTGGGAGCAGTACTTC.

The gene calls are TRBV7-2 and TRBJ1-6, with 7 nucleotides matching TRBD1. This CDR3 spans 14 amino acids. CDR1 is SGHTA, CDR2 FQGNSA, per germline. Trimming at V came to 3 bases and at J to 5 bases, leaving 1 base not matched to a gene. The DNA of the CDR3 is TGTGCCAGCAGCTTGACAGGGAATAATTCACCCCTCCACTTT. As protein: CASSLTGNNSPLHF.

The CDR3 loop is CASSAGTGRSPLHF. For the CDR3, the DNA is TGTGCCAGCAGCGCCGGGACAGGTCGATCACCCCTCCACTTT. The gene calls are TRBV27 and TRBJ1-6; 8 nucleotides line up with TRBD1. Germline CDR1 reads MNHEY; CDR2 reads SMNVEV (reference sequence). Trimming took 6 bases from V and 10 from J; bases not matched to a gene: 8. The CDR3 has 14 residues.

V is TRBV6-2 or TRBV6-3 and J is TRBJ1-1, with D unresolved. The germline CDR1 and CDR2 sequences are MNHEY and SVGEGT. This CDR3 has 15 residues. V lost 6 bases and J lost 5, with 19 bases in between. This CDR3 is CASSDTLTSGTEAFF. In DNA, the CDR3 is TGTGCCAGCAGCGACACCCTTACTAGTGGGACTGAAGCTTTCTTT.

Concerning this clone: The same CDR3 can be traced to other DNA sequences in this sample. The chain is built from TRBV19 and TRBJ2-2; 8 positions match TRBD2. Germline CDR1 reads LNHDA; CDR2 reads SQIVND (reference sequence). The CDR3 is 15 amino acids. After removal of 5 bases from V and 2 bases from J, the junction contained 4 bases not matched to a gene. This CDR3 reads CASSSAGGNTGELFF. The CDR3, as DNA: TGTGCCAGTAGTTCGGCGGGGGGAAACACCGGGGAGCTGTTTTTT.

The chain couples TRBV2 to TRBJ1-4, with unresolved D. The CDR3 contains 14 residues. V was pared by 8 bases and J by 0 bases, with 10 bases between. CDR1 SNHLY and CDR2 FYNNEI come from the germline V gene. The CDR3 DNA reads TGTGCCAGCGCCTCAGAATCAACTAATGAAAAACTGTTTTTT. It specifies CASASESTNEKLFF.

The gene calls are TRBV6-6 and TRBJ1-1; weak D call: TRBD1 (6 bases). CDR1 and CDR2 (germline): MNHNY, SVGAGI (reference sequence). V lost 5 bases to trimming and J lost 5 bases, with 18 bases between them. This CDR3 has 15 amino acids. The chain's CDR3 is CASSPYPTGSTEAFF. CDR3 nucleotides: TGTGCCAGCAGTCCCTACCCGACAGGCTCGACTGAAGCTTTCTTT.

This chain connects TRBV18 to TRBJ2-7; TRBD1 agrees at 9 bases. Germline CDR1 KGHSH, CDR2 LQKENI. After removal of 0 bases from V and 6 bases from J, the junction contained 15 bases not matched to a gene. The CDR3 contains 18 residues. The CDR3: CASSPPAGTGSSLGEQYF. In DNA, the CDR3 is TGTGCCAGCTCACCACCGGCCGGGACAGGGTCCTCGTTGGGCGAGCAGTACTTC.

This chain connects TRBV7-8 to TRBJ2-5; the match to TRBD2 covers 11 bases. V lost 4 bases, J lost 3 bases, and 1 base stayed unmatched. The CDR3 runs to 14 residues. The germline gives CDR1 SGHVS, CDR2 FQNEAQ. The CDR3 loop is CASSSTSGKETQYF. Written as DNA, the CDR3 is TGTGCCAGCAGCTCGACTAGCGGGAAAGAGACCCAGTACTTC.

The chain combines TRBV5-1 with TRBJ1-4; tentative D call: TRBD1 (5 bases). CDR1 is SGHRS, CDR2 YFSETQ, per germline. The V gene lost 0 bases and the J gene lost 8 bases, with 14 bases spanning the gap. The CDR3 is made up of 15 amino acids. For the CDR3, the DNA is TGCGCCAGCAGCTTGGGCGGGGGTTTTAAAGAAAAACTGTTTTTT. Amino acids: CASSLGGGFKEKLFF.

The rearrangement uses TRBV5-8 and TRBJ1-1; a possible D gene is TRBD1 (6 bases). Trimming took off 4 bases at V and 1 base at J, with 14 bases between the two ends. Germline CDR1 is SGHTS and CDR2 is YDEGEE. The CDR3 has 15 residues. The CDR3 sequence: CASSVPGHRNTEAFF. The CDR3 DNA reads as TGTGCCAGCAGCGTACCGGGACATAGGAACACTGAAGCTTTCTTT.